The T cell receptor beta chain described here comes from a study of blood T cell repertoires in COVID-19. On the study more broadly: From T cells, B-cell-depleted T cells, or PBMCs came the material, which was cDNA or gDNA.

CDR3 length equals 15 residues. The V gene's germline CDR1 is MDHEN and CDR2 SYDVKM. The V and J ends lost 11 bases and 3 bases, in that order; junction bases with no gene match: 8. Sequenced by immunoSEQ multiplex PCR; TCRdb stores in-frame clones only, minus some. The repertoire holds 30,000 to 35,000 clones, with 85% to 90% as singletons. This sequence was found in a man between 65 and 80 years old with acute or convalescent COVID-19. Sequencing was done on a sample of peripheral blood. The chain carries TRBV28 and TRBJ2-6, with 9 bases lining up with TRBD1. Here the CDR3 DNA reads TGTGCCTCATCTGGGACAGGGTTTGGGGCCAACGTCCTGACTTTC. Translated, it gives CASSGTGFGANVLTF.